Each of the 4 T cell receptor beta chains below was sequenced from the same sample in a study of blood T cell repertoires in COVID-19. Sequencing used immunoSEQ multiplex PCR; TCRdb keeps in-frame clones, though not all of them. The data show 250,000 to 300,000 clones, with around four fifths seen just once and about 4.9% held by the top ten. The specimen was peripheral blood. These receptors were taken from a man between 60 and 75 years old who had recovered from COVID-19.

The rearrangement links TRBV10-1 to TRBJ1-1; 7 positions agree with TRBD1. Germline V lookup: CDR1 WNHNN, CDR2 SYGVQD (reference sequence). CDR3 length: 18 amino acids. J was trimmed by 5 bases and V by 0 bases; bases with no gene match: 15. The CDR3 region is CASSESVQGMGSPTEAFF. The CDR3 DNA follows: TGCGCCAGCAGTGAGTCTGTACAGGGGATGGGATCTCCTACTGAAGCTTTCTTT.

The chain recombines TRBV7-3 with TRBJ1-1, with 9 bases matching TRBD1. This CDR3 spans 15 amino acids. V lost 3 bases and J lost 4; bases outside the gene matches: 6. CDR1 is SGHTA, CDR2 FQGTGA, per germline. CDR3 sequence reads: CASSFVGQGPTEAFF. CDR3 nucleotides: TGTGCCAGCAGCTTCGTAGGACAGGGGCCCACTGAAGCTTTCTTT.

This chain connects TRBV29-1 to TRBJ2-1, with 7 bases that match TRBD2. The V and J ends lost 6 bases and 0 bases, in that order; junction bases with no gene match: 5. This CDR3 is 14 amino acids long. Germline V lookup: CDR1 SQVTM, CDR2 ANQGSEA. CDR3 DNA sequence: TGCAGCGTGGGGCTAGCGGACTCCTACAATGAGCAGTTCTTC. It specifies CSVGLADSYNEQFF.

V is TRBV6-5 and J is TRBJ2-3; the match to TRBD1 covers 10 bases. J lost 11 bases, V lost 4 bases, and 3 bases had no gene match. The length of the CDR3 is 12 residues. Looked up from germline, CDR1 is MNHEY and CDR2 is SVGAGI. CDR3 loop: CASSLDRGKQYF. The DNA for the CDR3 is TGTGCCAGCAGTTTGGACAGGGGGAAGCAGTATTTT.